This T cell receptor beta chain emerged from a study of shared T cell receptors in the human thymus. Clones were sequenced by immunoSEQ multiplex PCR, and TCRdb holds only the in-frame ones, with some missing. The sample has just under 550,000 clones, around three quarters seen once; the top ten hold more than 0.01%. This clone was picked up a small number of times. At one end the junction does not follow the germline gene, possibly because of a read error. The CDR3 has 16 residues. Looked up from germline, CDR1 is LNHDA and CDR2 is SQIVND (reference sequence). The same data also went into a second study, on human thymus T cells. That report notes: Thymic material originated from resections removed in the course of corrective heart surgery.

This sequence originates from a boy under two years old with a congenital heart defect. The sample consisted of thymocytes. The V call is TRBV19, the J call TRBJ1-3, with D possibly being TRBD1 (5 bases). The CDR3 loop reads CASSIGPTDSGNTIYF. The CDR3 DNA follows: TGTGCCAGTAGCATAGGACCGACAGACTCTGGAAACACCATATATTTT.